Shown below are 20 T cell receptor beta chains from a single sample sequenced in a study of T cells in localized non-small cell lung cancer. Profiled with immunoSEQ multiplex PCR; TCRdb holds only in-frame clones, not every one. Here the sample spans around 30,000 clones, approximately 94% being singletons. The material was peripheral blood, obtained before any cancer treatment. These receptors came from a woman aged 40-69 years with stage I lung adenocarcinoma.

The V call is TRBV27, the J call TRBJ1-2, with 7 bases identical to TRBD1. CDR1 and CDR2 from the germline V gene are MNHEY and SMNVEV (reference sequence). CDR3 length equals 13 residues. The CDR3 loop reads CDAGGCSNYGYTF. CDR3 in DNA: TGTGACGCAGGGGGGTGTAGTAACTATGGCTACACCTTC.

V gene TRBV6-4 combines with J gene TRBJ2-1, with D perhaps matching TRBD1 or TRBD2 (5 bases each). This CDR3 is 11 amino acids long. Germline assignment: CDR1 MRHNA and CDR2 SNTAGT. Between the trimmed V and J ends, which lost 6 bases and 9 bases, there was a span of 9 bases. The CDR3: CASRLGTEQFF. Here the CDR3 DNA reads TGTGCCAGCAGGCTAGGGACTGAGCAGTTCTTC.

The chain combines TRBV28 with TRBJ2-1; D may correspond to TRBD1 or TRBD2 (6 bases each). Germline assignment: CDR1 MDHEN and CDR2 SYDVKM. This CDR3 is built from 15 residues. V gave up 7 bases and J gave up 4 bases, with 17 bases separating them. Written as DNA, the CDR3 is TGTGCCAGCACCCGCACGGGGGCGATATACAATGAGCAGTTCTTC. Amino acids: CASTRTGAIYNEQFF.

The chain has TRBV5-6 and TRBJ1-2, with TRBD1 identical over 10 bases. Germline trimming cut 3 bases from V and 5 bases from J; bases unmatched to any gene: 4. Germline V gene sequence: CDR1 SGHDT, CDR2 YYEEEE. This CDR3 spans 14 amino acids. CDR3: CASSSRTGGYGYTF. CDR3 DNA sequence: TGTGCCAGCAGCTCACGGACAGGGGGGTATGGCTACACCTTC.

The DNA of the CDR3 is TGTGCCAGCAGGGCAGTCCGCAATCAGCCCCAGCATTTT. It specifies CASRAVRNQPQHF. This chain joins TRBV6-5 and TRBJ1-5, with no clear D. Germline-derived CDR1 and CDR2 are MNHEY and SVGAGI. The CDR3 spans 13 residues. Trimming shortened V by 6 bases and J by 2 bases, and 8 bases separated the two germline ends.

The chain joins TRBV18 to TRBJ2-7, with D possibly being TRBD1 (5 bases). The CDR3 has 14 residues. Trimming pared 6 bases from V and 4 bases from J, leaving 16 bases between. The germline CDR1 and CDR2 sequences are KGHSH and LQKENI. The CDR3 nucleotides read TGTGCCAGCTCCCTCATGGGAAAGGGGTACGAGCAGTACTTC. The encoded protein is CASSLMGKGYEQYF. Looking up the rest from reference TRBV18 and TRBJ2-7 gives the full variable domain: NAGVMQNPRHLVRRRGQEARLRCSPMKGHSHVYWYRQLPEEGLKFMVYLQKENIIDESGMPKERFSAEFPKEGPSILRIQQVVRGDSAAYFCASSLMGKGYEQYFGPGTRLTVT.

The V gene is TRBV5-4, the J gene TRBJ2-3, with D possibly being TRBD2 (6 bases). The CDR3 is 16 residues long. V was cut by 5 bases and J by 2 bases, with 18 bases left in between. Germline V gene sequence: CDR1 SGHNT, CDR2 YYREEE (reference sequence). The CDR3 protein is CASRPAGLEDTDTQYF. CDR3 bases: TGTGCCAGCAGGCCGGCGGGACTCGAGGACACAGATACGCAGTATTTT.

This chain uses TRBV10-3 with TRBJ1-1; tentative D call: TRBD1 (6 bases). This CDR3 comprises 13 residues. V lost 3 bases and J 3 bases, leaving 8 bases between the germline ends. Germline CDR1 and CDR2: ENHRY and SYGVKD. The CDR3 DNA is TGTGCCATCAGTGATAGGGGGGACACTGAAGCTTTCTTT. Translated: CAISDRGDTEAFF.

The chain uses TRBV28 and TRBJ1-2; TRBD1 matches at 9 bases. With V trimmed by 7 bases and J by 4 bases, 10 bases remained unmatched. The length of the CDR3 is 15 residues. The germline V gene encodes CDR1 MDHEN and CDR2 SYDVKM. The CDR3 protein is CASTLRGTGRYGYTF. Here the CDR3 DNA reads TGTGCCAGCACTTTGAGGGGGACAGGGCGCTATGGCTACACCTTC.

Only one count was recorded for this clone. This chain joins TRBV4-3 and TRBJ1-2; no clear D. The CDR3 has 14 amino acids. Germline V lookup: CDR1 LGHNA, CDR2 YSLEER. Trimming took off 0 bases at V and 11 bases at J, with 16 bases between the two ends. In DNA form, the CDR3 reads TGCGCCAGCAGCCAAGATACGAACAGTCAGAGGTACACCTTC. The encoded protein is CASSQDTNSQRYTF.

The chain joins TRBV6-5 to TRBJ2-1, with D uncertain. CDR1 and CDR2 from the germline V gene are MNHEY and SVGAGI. V was cut by 4 bases and J by 6 bases, with 4 bases left in between. CDR3 length: 11 residues. The CDR3 spells CASSLSNEQFF. Here the CDR3 DNA reads TGTGCCAGCAGTTTATCCAATGAGCAGTTCTTC.

The chain couples TRBV19 to TRBJ1-3, with 9 bases matching TRBD1. The CDR3 contains 14 residues. Trimming took 8 bases from V and 4 from J; bases not matched to a gene: 6. In germline, CDR1 is LNHDA, CDR2 SQIVND (reference sequence). Here the CDR3 reads CASWDRVQGNTIYF. CDR3 sequence (DNA): TGTGCCAGTTGGGACAGGGTTCAAGGAAACACCATATATTTT. Together with reference TRBV19 and TRBJ1-3, the CDR3 gives the full variable domain: DGGITQSPKYLFRKEGQNVTLSCEQNLNHDAMYWYRQDPGQGLRLIYYSQIVNDFQKGDIAEGYSVSREKKESFPLTVTSAQKNPTAFYLCASWDRVQGNTIYFGEGSWLTVV.

This rearrangement joins TRBV5-4 to TRBJ2-7; TRBD2 matches 9 bases. J lost 7 bases, V lost 0 bases, and 11 bases had no gene match. The CDR3 is made up of 16 amino acids. CDR1 is SGHNT and CDR2 is YYREEE in the germline V gene (reference sequence). CDR3 sequence reads: CASSLASGGTTGEQYF. CDR3 sequence (DNA): TGTGCCAGCAGCTTGGCGAGCGGGGGGACCACCGGGGAGCAGTACTTC.

This rearrangement joins TRBV11-2 to TRBJ1-4; D gene unclear. V was pared by 4 bases and J by 8 bases, with 14 bases between. This CDR3 contains 14 residues. The germline gives CDR1 SGHAT, CDR2 FQNNGV. This CDR3 reads CASSSESSGEKLFF. In nucleotides, the CDR3 is TGTGCCAGCAGCTCAGAGAGCTCTGGGGAAAAACTGTTTTTT.

V and J are TRBV19 and TRBJ2-5; D is unresolved. The V gene lost 0 bases and the J gene lost 4 bases, with 6 bases spanning the gap. CDR1 and CDR2 (germline): LNHDA, SQIVND (reference sequence). CDR3 size: 13 residues. The CDR3 region has the DNA TGTGCCAGTAGTATAGATCGGCGAGAGACCCAGTACTTC. It specifies CASSIDRRETQYF.

The chain recombines TRBV28 with TRBJ1-1; D is unresolved. The V gene lost 6 bases and the J gene lost 0 bases, with 17 bases spanning the gap. The CDR3 has 16 residues. Per germline, CDR1 MDHEN and CDR2 SYDVKM. Here the CDR3 reads CASRPPPLTMNTEAFF. CDR3 in DNA: TGTGCCAGCAGACCCCCCCCGCTAACAATGAACACTGAAGCTTTCTTT.

The V and J genes are TRBV28 and TRBJ2-1; the match to TRBD1 covers 7 bases. V shed 11 bases, J shed 9 bases, and the junction held 4 bases outside the gene matches. Germline V gene lookup returns CDR1 MDHEN and CDR2 SYDVKM. The CDR3 runs to 10 residues. The CDR3 DNA sequence: TGTGCCGCGGCAGGGGGTGAGCAGTTCTTC. This translates into CAAAGGEQFF.

The chain joins TRBV19 to TRBJ1-2; D is unclear. The V end lost 7 bases, the J end lost 4 bases, and 10 bases lay between the germline ends. Per the germline V gene, CDR1 is LNHDA and CDR2 is SQIVND (reference sequence). The CDR3 is 12 residues long. The chain's CDR3 is CASNYGAYGYTF. DNA for the CDR3: TGTGCCAGTAACTACGGAGCCTATGGCTACACCTTC.

The chain joins TRBV19 to TRBJ1-3; D is uncertain. Looked up from germline, CDR1 is LNHDA and CDR2 is SQIVND (reference sequence). The CDR3 has 13 amino acids. Trimming took 5 bases from V and 8 from J, leaving 13 bases between them. CDR3 protein: CASSRGRWDTIYF. In DNA form, the CDR3 reads TGTGCCAGTAGTCGAGGGCGCTGGGACACCATATATTTT.

V gene TRBV5-6 combines with J gene TRBJ2-3; 7 bases match TRBD1. Germline-derived CDR1 and CDR2 are SGHDT and YYEEEE. The CDR3 consists of 13 residues. Germline trimming cut 7 bases from V and 6 bases from J; bases unmatched to any gene: 8. The CDR3: CASRHRGEDTQYF. Written as DNA, the CDR3 is TGTGCCAGCCGGCACAGGGGAGAGGATACGCAGTATTTT.